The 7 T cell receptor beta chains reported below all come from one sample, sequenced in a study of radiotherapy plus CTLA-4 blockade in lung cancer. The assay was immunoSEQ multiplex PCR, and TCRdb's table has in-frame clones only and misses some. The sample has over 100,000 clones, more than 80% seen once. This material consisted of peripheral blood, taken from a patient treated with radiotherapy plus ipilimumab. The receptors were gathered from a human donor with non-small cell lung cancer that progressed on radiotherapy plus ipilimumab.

This CDR3 reads CASSIAGWSDTQYF. DNA of the CDR3: TGTGCCAGTAGTATAGCGGGATGGTCAGATACGCAGTATTTT. V gene TRBV19 combines with J gene TRBJ2-3, with D possibly matching TRBD2 (5 bases). Trimming stripped 1 base from V and 4 bases from J, with 9 bases between. Germline V gives CDR1 LNHDA, CDR2 SQIVND (reference sequence). The CDR3 extends over 14 amino acids.

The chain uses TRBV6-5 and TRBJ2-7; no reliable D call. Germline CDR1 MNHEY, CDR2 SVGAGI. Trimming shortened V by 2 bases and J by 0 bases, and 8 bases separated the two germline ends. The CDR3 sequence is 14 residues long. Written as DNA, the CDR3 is TGTGCCAGCAGTTACCTGCAGCGCTCCTACGAGCAGTACTTC. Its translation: CASSYLQRSYEQYF.

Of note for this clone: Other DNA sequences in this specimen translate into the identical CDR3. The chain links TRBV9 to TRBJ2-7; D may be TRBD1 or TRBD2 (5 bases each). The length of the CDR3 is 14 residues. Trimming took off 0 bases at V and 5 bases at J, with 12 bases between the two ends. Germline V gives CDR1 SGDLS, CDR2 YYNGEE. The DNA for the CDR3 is TGTGCCAGCAGCGTAGCGGCAGGGAGCCACGAGCAGTACTTC. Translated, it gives CASSVAAGSHEQYF.

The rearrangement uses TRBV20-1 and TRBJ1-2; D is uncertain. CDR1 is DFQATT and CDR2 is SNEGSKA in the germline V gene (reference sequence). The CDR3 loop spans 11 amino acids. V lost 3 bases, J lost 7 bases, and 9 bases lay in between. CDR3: CSASIGFGYTF. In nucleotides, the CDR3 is TGCAGTGCTAGTATAGGCTTTGGCTACACCTTC.

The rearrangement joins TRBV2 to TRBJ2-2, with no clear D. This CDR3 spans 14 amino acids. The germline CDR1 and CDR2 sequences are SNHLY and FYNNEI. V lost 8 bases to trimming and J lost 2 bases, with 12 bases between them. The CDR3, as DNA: TGTGCCAGCCTTTGGACGGAAAACACCGGGGAGCTGTTTTTT. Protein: CASLWTENTGELFF.

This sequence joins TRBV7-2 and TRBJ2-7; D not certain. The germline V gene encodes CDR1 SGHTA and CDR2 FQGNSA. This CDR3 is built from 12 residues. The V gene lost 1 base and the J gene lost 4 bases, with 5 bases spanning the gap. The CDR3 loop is CASSLDWYEQYF. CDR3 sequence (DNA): TGTGCCAGCAGCTTAGATTGGTACGAGCAGTACTTC.

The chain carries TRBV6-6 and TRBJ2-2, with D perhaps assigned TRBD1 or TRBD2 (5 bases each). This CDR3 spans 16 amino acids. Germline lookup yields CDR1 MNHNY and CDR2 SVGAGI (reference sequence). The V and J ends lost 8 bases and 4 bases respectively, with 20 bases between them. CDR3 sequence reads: CASAPVRRGVTGELFF. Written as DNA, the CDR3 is TGTGCCAGCGCCCCCGTCAGACGAGGGGTCACCGGGGAGCTGTTTTTT.